These 10 T cell receptor beta chains came from one sample sequenced in a study of blood T cell repertoires in COVID-19. The method was immunoSEQ multiplex PCR; TCRdb's version includes in-frame clones alone and lacks a portion of them. The table lists 130,000 or so clones, around nine tenths of them singletons. The specimen was peripheral blood. The receptors stem from a woman in her fifties or sixties with acute or convalescent COVID-19.

As regards this clone: This CDR3 is also generated by other DNA sequences in the sample. This chain joins TRBV6-5 and TRBJ2-7, with D uncertain. Germline CDR1 reads MNHEY; CDR2 reads SVGAGI. The CDR3 contains 14 residues. V lost 0 bases and J 3 bases, leaving 9 bases between the germline ends. CDR3 loop: CASSYSAEGYEQYF. The CDR3 coding sequence is TGTGCCAGCAGTTACTCGGCGGAAGGCTACGAGCAGTACTTC.

The chain has TRBV2 and TRBJ1-1; D unclear. V dropped 6 bases and J dropped 1 base, with 9 bases sitting between them. Per germline, CDR1 SNHLY and CDR2 FYNNEI. The CDR3 runs to 13 residues. The CDR3 is CASRTDQNTEAFF. For the CDR3, the DNA is TGTGCCAGCAGGACTGATCAGAACACTGAAGCTTTCTTT.

This clone showed up just once. This rearrangement joins TRBV21-1 to TRBJ2-3; TRBD2 reflects the table's D call only, with no check against the DNA. TRBV21-1 is marked as a pseudogene. The CDR3 totals 14 residues. For the CDR3, the DNA is TGTGCCAGCAGCAAAGGCGGTCCGACAGATACGCAGTATTTT. This translates into CASSKGGPTDTQYF.

The chain recombines TRBV6-5 with TRBJ2-2; 7 nucleotides line up with TRBD2. V was pared by 2 bases and J by 4 bases, with 4 bases of the junction left unmatched. Germline V lookup: CDR1 MNHEY, CDR2 SVGAGI. CDR3 size: 15 residues. Here the CDR3 DNA reads TGTGCCAGCAGTTACCAAGCGGGGAGCACCGGGGAGCTGTTTTTT. Residues: CASSYQAGSTGELFF.

The V gene is TRBV6-2 or TRBV6-3, the J gene TRBJ2-7; D ambiguous. CDR3 length: 11 residues. CDR1 is MNHEY, CDR2 SVGEGT, per germline. The ends were cut back, 5 bases at V and 1 base at J, with 3 bases in the middle. The CDR3 DNA is TGTGCCAGCAGTGCGTCCTACGAGCAGTACTTC. It specifies CASSASYEQYF.

Notes on this clone: An end of the junction differs from the germline gene, which may be a read error. The chain recombines TRBV18 with TRBJ2-7, with 8 positions matching TRBD1. From germline, CDR1 is KGHSH and CDR2 LQKENI. The CDR3 loop spans 13 amino acids. This CDR3 is CASSPANGQGREF. The CDR3 nucleotides read TGTGCCAGCTCACCCGCTAACGGACAGGGCCGAGAGTTC. The full variable domain, its missing parts supplied by reference TRBV18 and TRBJ2-7, is NAGVMQNPRHLVRRRGQEARLRCSPMKGHSHVYWYRQLPEEGLKFMVYLQKENIIDESGMPKERFSAEFPKEGPSILRIQQVVRGDSAAYFCASSPANGQGREFGPGTRLTVT.

The chain carries TRBV5-5 and TRBJ1-5, with 10 bases aligning to TRBD1. CDR3 length equals 16 residues. Germline CDR1 is SGHKS and CDR2 is YYEKEE (reference sequence). Germline trimming cut 4 bases from V and 3 bases from J; bases unmatched to any gene: 7. This CDR3 reads CASSPGTGDNNQPQHF. DNA for the CDR3: TGTGCCAGCAGCCCCGGGACAGGGGATAACAATCAGCCCCAGCATTTT.

The genes are TRBV4-1 and TRBJ2-5; TRBD2 matches 8 bases. Germline values: CDR1 MGHRA, CDR2 YSYEKL. J was trimmed by 1 base and V by 5 bases; bases with no gene match: 6. This CDR3 has 15 residues. The CDR3 spells CASSTTTSGQETQYF. The CDR3 DNA sequence: TGCGCCAGCAGCACCACCACTAGCGGCCAAGAGACCCAGTACTTC.

This chain uses TRBV4-3 with TRBJ1-2, with 7 bases fitting TRBD1. The CDR3 is 14 residues long. V lost 1 base to trimming and J lost 3 bases; unmatched junction nucleotides: 2. Germline CDR1 reads LGHNA; CDR2 reads YSLEER. The CDR3 bases are TGCGCCAGCAGCCAAGCTACAGGGGACTATGGCTACACCTTC. It specifies CASSQATGDYGYTF.

This chain links TRBV9 with TRBJ2-3; 12 bases agree with TRBD2. Germline trimming cut 6 bases from V and 5 bases from J; bases unmatched to any gene: 13. The CDR3 spans 17 residues. The germline V gene has CDR1 SGDLS and CDR2 YYNGEE. The CDR3 loop is CASNRLAGAGRGDTQYF. Written as DNA, the CDR3 is TGTGCCAGCAACAGACTAGCGGGGGCTGGCAGAGGAGATACGCAGTATTTT.